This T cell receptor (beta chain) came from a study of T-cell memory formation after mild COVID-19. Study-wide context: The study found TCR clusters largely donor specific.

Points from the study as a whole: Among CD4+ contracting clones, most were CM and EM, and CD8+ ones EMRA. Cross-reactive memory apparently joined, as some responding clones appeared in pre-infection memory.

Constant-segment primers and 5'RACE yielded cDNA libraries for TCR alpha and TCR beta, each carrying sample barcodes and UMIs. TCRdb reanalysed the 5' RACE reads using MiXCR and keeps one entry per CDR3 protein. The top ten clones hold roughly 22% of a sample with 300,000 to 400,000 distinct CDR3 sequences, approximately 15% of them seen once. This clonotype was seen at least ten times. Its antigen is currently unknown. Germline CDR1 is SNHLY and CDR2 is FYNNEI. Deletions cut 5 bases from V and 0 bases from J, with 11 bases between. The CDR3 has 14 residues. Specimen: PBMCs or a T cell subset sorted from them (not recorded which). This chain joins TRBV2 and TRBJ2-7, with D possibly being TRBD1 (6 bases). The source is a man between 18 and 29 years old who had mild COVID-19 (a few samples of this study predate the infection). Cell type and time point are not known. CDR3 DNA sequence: TGTGCCAGCAGTTGGACAGAAAGCTCCTACGAGCAGTACTTC. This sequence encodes CASSWTESSYEQYF.